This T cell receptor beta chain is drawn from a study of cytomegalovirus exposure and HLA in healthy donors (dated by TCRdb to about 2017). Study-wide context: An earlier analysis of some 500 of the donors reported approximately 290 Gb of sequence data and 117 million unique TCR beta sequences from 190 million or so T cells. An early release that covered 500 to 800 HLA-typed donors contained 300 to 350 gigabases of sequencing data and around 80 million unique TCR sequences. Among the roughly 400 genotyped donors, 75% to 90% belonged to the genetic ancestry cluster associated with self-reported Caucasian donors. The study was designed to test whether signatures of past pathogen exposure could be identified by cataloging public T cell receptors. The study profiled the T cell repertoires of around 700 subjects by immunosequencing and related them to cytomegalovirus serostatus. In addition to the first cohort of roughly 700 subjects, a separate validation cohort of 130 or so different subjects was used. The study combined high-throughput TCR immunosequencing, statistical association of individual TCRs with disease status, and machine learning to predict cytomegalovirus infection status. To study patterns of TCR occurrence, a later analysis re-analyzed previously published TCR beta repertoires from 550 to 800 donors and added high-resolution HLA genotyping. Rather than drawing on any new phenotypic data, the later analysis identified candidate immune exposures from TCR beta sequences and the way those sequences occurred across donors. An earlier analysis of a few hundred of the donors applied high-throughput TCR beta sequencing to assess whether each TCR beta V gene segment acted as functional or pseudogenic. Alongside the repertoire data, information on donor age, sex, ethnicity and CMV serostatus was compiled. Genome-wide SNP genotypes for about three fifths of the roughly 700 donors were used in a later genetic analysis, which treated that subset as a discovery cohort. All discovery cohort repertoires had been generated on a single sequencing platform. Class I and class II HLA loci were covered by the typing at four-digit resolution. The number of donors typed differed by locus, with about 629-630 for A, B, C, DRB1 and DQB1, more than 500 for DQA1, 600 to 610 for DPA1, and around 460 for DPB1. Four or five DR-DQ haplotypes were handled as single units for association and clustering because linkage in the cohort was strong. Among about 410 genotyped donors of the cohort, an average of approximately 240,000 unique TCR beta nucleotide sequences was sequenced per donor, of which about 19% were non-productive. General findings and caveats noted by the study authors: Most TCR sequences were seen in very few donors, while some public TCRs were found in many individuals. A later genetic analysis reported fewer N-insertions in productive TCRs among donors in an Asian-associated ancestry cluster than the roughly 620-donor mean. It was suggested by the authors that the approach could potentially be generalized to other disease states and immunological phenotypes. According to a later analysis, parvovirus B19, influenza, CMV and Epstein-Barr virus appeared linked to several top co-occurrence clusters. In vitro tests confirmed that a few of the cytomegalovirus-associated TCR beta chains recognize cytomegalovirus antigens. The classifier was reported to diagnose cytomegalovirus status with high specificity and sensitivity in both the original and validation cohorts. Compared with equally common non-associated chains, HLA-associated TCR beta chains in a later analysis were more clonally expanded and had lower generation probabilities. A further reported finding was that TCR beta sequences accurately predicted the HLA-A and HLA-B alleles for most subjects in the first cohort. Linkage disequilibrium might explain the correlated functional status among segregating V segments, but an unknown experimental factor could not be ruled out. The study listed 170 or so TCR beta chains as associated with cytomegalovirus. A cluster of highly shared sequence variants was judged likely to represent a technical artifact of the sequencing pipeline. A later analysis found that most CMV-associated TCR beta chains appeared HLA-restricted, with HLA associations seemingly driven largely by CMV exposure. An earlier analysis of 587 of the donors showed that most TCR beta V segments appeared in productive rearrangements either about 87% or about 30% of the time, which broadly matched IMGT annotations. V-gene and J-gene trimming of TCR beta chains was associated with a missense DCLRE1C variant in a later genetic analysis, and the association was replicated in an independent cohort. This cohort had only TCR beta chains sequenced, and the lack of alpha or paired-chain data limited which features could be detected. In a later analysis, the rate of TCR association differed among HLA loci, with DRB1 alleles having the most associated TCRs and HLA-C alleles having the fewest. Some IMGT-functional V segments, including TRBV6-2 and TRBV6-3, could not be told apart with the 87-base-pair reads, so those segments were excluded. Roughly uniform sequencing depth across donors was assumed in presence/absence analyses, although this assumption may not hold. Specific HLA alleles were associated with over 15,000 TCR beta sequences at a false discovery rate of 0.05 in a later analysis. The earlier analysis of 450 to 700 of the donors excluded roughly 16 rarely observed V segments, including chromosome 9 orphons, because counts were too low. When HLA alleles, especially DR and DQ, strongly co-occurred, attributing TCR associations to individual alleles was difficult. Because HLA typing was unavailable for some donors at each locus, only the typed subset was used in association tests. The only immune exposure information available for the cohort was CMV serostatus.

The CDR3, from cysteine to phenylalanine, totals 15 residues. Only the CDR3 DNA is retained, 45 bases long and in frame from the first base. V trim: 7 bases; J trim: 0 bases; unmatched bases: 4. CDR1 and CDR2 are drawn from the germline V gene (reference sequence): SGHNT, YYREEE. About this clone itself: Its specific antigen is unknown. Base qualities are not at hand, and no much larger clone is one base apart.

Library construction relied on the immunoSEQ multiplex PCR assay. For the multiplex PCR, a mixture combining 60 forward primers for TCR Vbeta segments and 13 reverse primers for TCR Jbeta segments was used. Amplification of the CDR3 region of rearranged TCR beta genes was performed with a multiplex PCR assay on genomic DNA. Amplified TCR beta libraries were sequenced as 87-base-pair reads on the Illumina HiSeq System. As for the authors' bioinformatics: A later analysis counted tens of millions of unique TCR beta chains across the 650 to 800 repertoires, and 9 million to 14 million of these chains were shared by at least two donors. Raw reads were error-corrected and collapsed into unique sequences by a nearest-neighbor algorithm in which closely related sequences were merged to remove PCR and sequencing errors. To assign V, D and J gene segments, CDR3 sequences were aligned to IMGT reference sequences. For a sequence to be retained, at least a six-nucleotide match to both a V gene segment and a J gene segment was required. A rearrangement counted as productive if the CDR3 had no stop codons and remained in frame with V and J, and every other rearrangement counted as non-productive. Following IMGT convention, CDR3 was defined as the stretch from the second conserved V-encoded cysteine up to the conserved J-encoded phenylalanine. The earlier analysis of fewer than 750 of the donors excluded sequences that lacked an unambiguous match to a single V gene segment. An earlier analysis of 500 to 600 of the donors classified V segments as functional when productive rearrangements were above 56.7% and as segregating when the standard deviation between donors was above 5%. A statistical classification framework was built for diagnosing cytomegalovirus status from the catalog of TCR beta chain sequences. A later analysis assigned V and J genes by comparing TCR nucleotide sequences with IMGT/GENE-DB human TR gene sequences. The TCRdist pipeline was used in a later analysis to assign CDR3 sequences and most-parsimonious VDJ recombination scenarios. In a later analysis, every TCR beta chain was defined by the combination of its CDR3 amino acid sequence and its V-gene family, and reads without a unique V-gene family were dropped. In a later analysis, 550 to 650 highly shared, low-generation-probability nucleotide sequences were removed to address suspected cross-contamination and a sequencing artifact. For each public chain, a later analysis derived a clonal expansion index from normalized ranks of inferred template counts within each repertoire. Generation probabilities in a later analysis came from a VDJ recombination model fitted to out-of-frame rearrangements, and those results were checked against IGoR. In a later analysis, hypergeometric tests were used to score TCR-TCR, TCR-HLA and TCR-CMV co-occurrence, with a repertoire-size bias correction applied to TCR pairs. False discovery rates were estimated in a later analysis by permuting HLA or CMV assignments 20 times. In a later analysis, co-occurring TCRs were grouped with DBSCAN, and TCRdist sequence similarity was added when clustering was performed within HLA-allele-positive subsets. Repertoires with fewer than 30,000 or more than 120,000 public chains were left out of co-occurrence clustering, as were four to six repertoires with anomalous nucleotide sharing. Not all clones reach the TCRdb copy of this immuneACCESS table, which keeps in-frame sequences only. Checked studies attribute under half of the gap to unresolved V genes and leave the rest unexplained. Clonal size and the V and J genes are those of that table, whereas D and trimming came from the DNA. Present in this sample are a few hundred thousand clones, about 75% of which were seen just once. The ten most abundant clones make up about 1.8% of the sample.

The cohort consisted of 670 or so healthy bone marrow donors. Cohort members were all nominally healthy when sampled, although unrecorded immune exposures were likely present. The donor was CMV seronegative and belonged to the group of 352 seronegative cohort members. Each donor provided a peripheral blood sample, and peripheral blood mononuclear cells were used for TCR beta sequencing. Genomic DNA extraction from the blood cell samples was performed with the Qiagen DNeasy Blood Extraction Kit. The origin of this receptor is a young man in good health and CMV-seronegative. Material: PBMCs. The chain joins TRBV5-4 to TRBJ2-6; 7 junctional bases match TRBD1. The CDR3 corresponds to CASSGQSSGANVLTF. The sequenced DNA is TGTGCCAGCTCGGGACAGAGCTCTGGGGCCAACGTCCTGACTTTC.